The present T cell receptor (beta chain) was sequenced within a study of cytomegalovirus exposure and HLA in healthy donors. Vbeta (60) and Jbeta (13) primers were used in the PCR. Sequencing used immunoSEQ multiplex PCR; TCRdb keeps in-frame clones, though not all of them. The sample consists of 55,000 to 85,000 clones, 80% to 90% of them appearing once. This CDR3 is 16 amino acids long. The germline V gene encodes CDR1 SGHRS and CDR2 YFSETQ. The germline V and J ends were trimmed by 0 bases and 0 bases, with 11 bases remaining between them. The sample consisted of PBMCs. This chain connects TRBV5-1 to TRBJ2-3; possibly TRBD2 for D (6 bases). This sequence originates from a woman aged 25 to 39 in good health and CMV-seronegative. CDR3 amino acids: CASSLEGTASTDTQYF. The CDR3 DNA sequence: TGCGCCAGCAGCTTGGAGGGGACTGCGAGCACAGATACGCAGTATTTT.